A selection of T cell receptor beta chains follows, all from one sample in a study of T cells after posttransplantation cyclophosphamide. Sequencing used immunoSEQ multiplex PCR; TCRdb keeps in-frame clones, though not all of them. Of about 7,600 clones listed, roughly four fifths are singletons. Sequences were derived from CD4+ T cells sorted from blood, sampled approximately 1,100 days after allogeneic stem cell transplant with posttransplant cyclophosphamide. These receptors were collected from a female patient aged 40 to 50 who received an allogeneic stem cell transplant from a related donor, was CMV-positive, and had no GVHD. Part of the T cell pool may stem from the graft donor. Each CDR3 is given with its conserved first and last residue. D genes are given only for firm matches. The size field is filled for only some rows; it gives once, few, many or a size class.

J | D | V | size | DNA | CDR3
TRBJ1-1 | TRBD1 | TRBV5-1 | . | TGCGCCAGCAGGCGGACAGGGGGCAACGAAGCTTTCTTT | CASRRTGGNEAFF
TRBJ1-5 | TRBD1 | TRBV11-2 | . | TGTGCCAGCAGCTCAAGACAGGGGATCAATCAGCCCCAGCATTTT | CASSSRQGINQPQHF
TRBJ2-1 | TRBD2 | TRBV5-1 | . | TGCGCCAGCAGCCTCAATCTAGCGGGGGCAAACAATGAGCAGTTCTTC | CASSLNLAGANNEQFF
TRBJ1-5 | TRBD1 | TRBV7-2 | . | TGTGCCAGCAGCCGGGACAGGGTGAATCAGCCCCAGCATTTT | CASSRDRVNQPQHF
TRBJ2-7 | TRBD1 | TRBV10-2 | . | TGCGAACCGTACCCAGGGGGCTCGGGCGAGCAGTACTTC | CEPYPGGSGEQYF
TRBJ2-6 | TRBD1 | TRBV27 | . | TGTGCCAGCAGTTTATCCCCCAGGGGGCTATCTGGGGCCAACGTCCTGACTTTC | CASSLSPRGLSGANVLTF
TRBJ1-1 | . | TRBV19 | few | TGTGCCAGTAGTATCGGCAGGGCGAACACTGAAGCTTTCTTT | CASSIGRANTEAFF
TRBJ1-5 | . | TRBV6-1 | . | TGTGCCAGCAGTGAAGTCGGAGGGGATGTGGGGCCGCCCCAGCATTTT | CASSEVGGDVGPPQHF
TRBJ2-1 | . | TRBV7-2 | few | TGTGCCAGCAGCGAATCCCTCGGGGGGCACTCCTCGCTGCAGTTCTTC | CASSESLGGHSSLQFF
TRBJ2-1 | . | TRBV28 | . | TGTGCCACCAAATGGGCCGCAATTGACAATGAGCAGTTCTTC | CATKWAAIDNEQFF
TRBJ2-2 | TRBD1 | TRBV7-3 | . | TGTGCCAGCAGCTGGACAGGATGGAACGGGGAGCTGTTTTTT | CASSWTGWNGELFF
TRBJ2-7 | TRBD1 | TRBV2 | few | TGTGCCAGCAGAGAAGCTGACAGGGCGGGCTCCTACGAGCAGTACTTC | CASREADRAGSYEQYF
TRBJ2-1 | . | TRBV2 | few | TGTGCCAGCAGGGGCGACAGCTCCTACAATGAGCAGTTCTTC | CASRGDSSYNEQFF
TRBJ2-1 | . | TRBV19 | few | TGTGCCAGTAGTCGAGAGGACAGCTACAATGAGCAGTTCTTC | CASSREDSYNEQFF